Following are 25 T cell receptor beta chains from one sample sequenced in a study of pediatric ulcerative colitis. The rectum was sampled with one to two pinch biopsies at colonoscopy. Data came from immunoSEQ multiplex PCR; TCRdb stores just in-frame clones and leaves some out. Counted here are tens of thousands of clones, roughly 70% occurring once; the ten biggest clones make up about a sixth. Material: gut tissue. These TCRs come from a boy between 10 and 17 years old with severe ulcerative colitis.

This rearrangement joins TRBV5-6 to TRBJ2-5, with D unresolved. CDR3 size: 14 residues. The germline CDR1 and CDR2 sequences are SGHDT and YYEEEE. The ends were cut back, 0 bases at V and 2 bases at J, with 8 bases in the middle. CDR3 region: CASSLGTAQETQYF. As DNA, the CDR3 is TGTGCCAGCAGCTTGGGTACAGCACAAGAGACCCAGTACTTC. Full variable domain (rest looked up from reference TRBV5-6 and TRBJ2-5): DAGVTQSPTHLIKTRGQQVTLRCSPKSGHDTVSWYQQALGQGPQFIFQYYEEEERQRGNFPDRFSGHQFPNYSSELNVNALLLGDSALYLCASSLGTAQETQYFGPGTRLLVL.

This clone is medium-sized. V usage is TRBV27 and J usage is TRBJ1-1; D possibly corresponds to TRBD1 (5 bases). Trimming removed 7 bases from V and 0 bases from J, with 12 bases in between. This CDR3 has 14 amino acids. The V gene's germline CDR1 is MNHEY and CDR2 SMNVEV (reference sequence). CDR3 sequence: CASTRTNMNTEAFF. The CDR3 DNA follows: TGTGCCAGCACCAGGACAAACATGAACACTGAAGCTTTCTTT.

V usage is TRBV6-1 and J usage is TRBJ2-7, with a possible D match to TRBD2 (5 bases). The V end lost 6 bases, the J end lost 4 bases, and 10 bases lay between the germline ends. In germline, CDR1 is MNHNS, CDR2 SASEGT. The CDR3 covers 12 residues. CDR3 bases: TGTGCCAGCAGAAGGACTCAATACGAGCAGTACTTC. Residues: CASRRTQYEQYF.

V and J are TRBV27 and TRBJ1-1; D is unclear. From germline, CDR1 is MNHEY and CDR2 SMNVEV (reference sequence). Trimming left V 6 bases short and J 10 bases short, with 12 bases between. The CDR3 is 11 residues long. Here the CDR3 DNA reads TGTGCCAGCAGGGGATTTCTTGGAGCTTTCTTT. It specifies CASRGFLGAFF.

This clone was recorded a few times. The rearrangement uses TRBV7-2 and TRBJ2-1, with a possible D match to TRBD2 (5 bases). Deletions cut 5 bases from V and 9 bases from J, with 14 bases between. The V gene's germline CDR1 is SGHTA and CDR2 FQGNSA. CDR3 length: 13 residues. The CDR3 region is CASSPIEGGEQFF. CDR3 bases: TGTGCCAGCAGCCCCATAGAGGGCGGTGAGCAGTTCTTC.

This clone has only a few counts. The chain has TRBV5-1 and TRBJ2-2; D not resolved. The V end was cut by 0 bases, the J end by 0 bases, with 6 bases between. Germline CDR1 SGHRS, CDR2 YFSETQ. This CDR3 has 15 amino acids. The CDR3 sequence: CASSLGAANTGELFF. CDR3 nucleotides: TGCGCCAGCAGCTTGGGGGCAGCGAACACCGGGGAGCTGTTTTTT.

The chain employs TRBV18 and TRBJ1-1; D perhaps matches TRBD1 (6 bases). V was cut by 5 bases and J by 6 bases, with 10 bases left in between. The germline gives CDR1 KGHSH, CDR2 LQKENI. CDR3 length equals 12 residues. The CDR3: CASSRTASEAFF. The CDR3 DNA sequence: TGTGCCAGCTCAAGGACAGCCTCTGAAGCTTTCTTT.

The chain employs TRBV19 and TRBJ2-7; 8 positions agree with TRBD1. The length of the CDR3 is 16 residues. The V gene end was trimmed by 8 bases and the J gene end by 6 bases; junction bases not matched to a gene: 18. Germline CDR1 reads LNHDA; CDR2 reads SQIVND (reference sequence). The CDR3, as DNA: TGTGCCAGTGGCCAAGCCCCCGGACAGGGTATGGGCGAGCAGTACTTC. It is translated as CASGQAPGQGMGEQYF.

The chain joins TRBV6-5 to TRBJ2-7, with TRBD1 matching over 8 bases. This CDR3 has 15 amino acids. V gave up 4 bases and J gave up 2 bases; unmatched junction bases: 7. Germline values: CDR1 MNHEY, CDR2 SVGAGI. The CDR3 DNA sequence: TGTGCCAGCAGTTTCCGACAGGGGAATGCCTACGAGCAGTACTTC. Translation: CASSFRQGNAYEQYF.

The table lists this clone with a count of one. This chain links TRBV11-2 with TRBJ1-2, with D uncertain. Trimming left V 3 bases short and J 4 bases short, with 21 bases between. CDR3 length: 17 amino acids. CDR1 and CDR2 from the germline V gene are SGHAT and FQNNGV. The CDR3 loop is CASSFSQGYSPLYGYTF. The CDR3 nucleotides are TGTGCCAGCAGCTTTTCGCAAGGGTACTCTCCTCTCTATGGCTACACCTTC.

This chain links TRBV11-1 with TRBJ2-7; D perhaps matches TRBD2 (6 bases). CDR3 length: 14 amino acids. The germline CDR1 and CDR2 sequences are SGHAT and FQDESV (reference sequence). Trimming took off 8 bases at V and 2 bases at J, with 16 bases between the two ends. The CDR3 DNA is TGTGCCAGCTCTGGGGACTCCCGTACCTACGAGCAGTACTTC. Residues: CASSGDSRTYEQYF.

V usage is TRBV11-2 and J usage is TRBJ1-5, with 8 positions matching TRBD1. The trim removed 5 bases at V and 5 bases at J, leaving 8 bases unmatched. The germline gives CDR1 SGHAT, CDR2 FQNNGV. The CDR3 has 15 residues. Here the CDR3 DNA reads TGTGCCAGCAGCCAGGGGGCGGGGAGGGATCAGCCCCAGCATTTT. Encoded protein: CASSQGAGRDQPQHF. Combining the CDR3 with reference TRBV11-2 and TRBJ1-5 gives the whole variable domain EAGVAQSPRYKIIEKRQSVAFWCNPISGHATLYWYQQILGQGPKLLIQFQNNGVVDDSQLPKDRFSAERLKGVDSTLKIQPAKLEDSAVYLCASSQGAGRDQPQHFGDGTRLSIL.

CDR3 protein: CASSQERGLNIQYF. The CDR3, as DNA: TGCGCCAGCAGCCAAGAAAGGGGGCTGAACATTCAGTACTTC. The chain links TRBV4-3 to TRBJ2-4; 7 bases match TRBD1. V shed 0 bases, J shed 7 bases, and the junction held 3 bases outside the gene matches. The CDR3 totals 14 residues. Germline CDR1 LGHNA, CDR2 YSLEER.

The V and J genes are TRBV6-6 and TRBJ1-2; 7 bases are shared with TRBD1. The CDR3 contains 16 residues. Germline V gene data show CDR1 as MNHNY and CDR2 as SVGAGI (reference sequence). Trimming removed 4 bases from V and 5 bases from J; junction bases left unmatched: 13. CDR3 region: CASSFQTGQLGYGYTF. CDR3 nucleotides: TGTGCCAGCAGTTTCCAGACAGGGCAATTGGGGTATGGCTACACCTTC.

This clone was seen only once. The chain is built from TRBV2 and TRBJ1-4; D is perhaps TRBD1 (6 bases). With 2 bases removed from V and 7 bases from J, the gap between germline ends came to 17 bases. Germline CDR1 reads SNHLY; CDR2 reads FYNNEI. The CDR3 length is 16 residues. CDR3 bases: TGTGCCAGCAGTGAATATTACCAGGGGCTGGGTGAAAAACTGTTTTTT. Translating gives CASSEYYQGLGEKLFF.

The chain recombines TRBV5-6 with TRBJ2-1; TRBD2 aligns across 12 bases. CDR1 is SGHDT, CDR2 YYEEEE, per germline. With 0 bases clipped from V and 8 bases from J, the junction kept 12 bases outside the gene matches. The CDR3 loop spans 18 amino acids. CDR3 DNA: TGTGCCAGCAGCTTGGAGACCCTCGGACTAGCGGGGATCGATGAGCAGTTCTTC. Residues: CASSLETLGLAGIDEQFF.

This clone has more than one count but fewer than ten. The chain couples TRBV5-4 to TRBJ1-6, with 9 bases identical to TRBD1. Germline CDR1 is SGHNT and CDR2 is YYREEE (reference sequence). The J segment lost 6 bases and the V segment lost 3 bases, leaving 1 base of the junction unmatched. CDR3 length equals 14 residues. CDR3 sequence reads: CASSSDRGNSPLHF. CDR3 DNA: TGTGCCAGCAGCTCGGACAGGGGTAATTCACCCCTCCACTTT.

This chain connects TRBV6-6 to TRBJ1-6; 8 bases match TRBD1. The germline CDR1 and CDR2 sequences are MNHNY and SVGAGI (reference sequence). The CDR3 consists of 12 residues. V shed 6 bases, J shed 9 bases, and the junction held 1 base outside the gene matches. The CDR3 DNA is TGTGCCAGCAGGACAGGGGCTTCACCCCTCCACTTT. Translation gives CASRTGASPLHF.

The rearrangement links TRBV6-1 to TRBJ1-2; D perhaps matches TRBD1 (5 bases). CDR1 and CDR2 from the germline V gene are MNHNS and SASEGT. The CDR3 is 12 amino acids. V was clipped by 4 bases and J by 5 bases, with 8 bases between them. The CDR3 region is CASSGTKYGYTF. CDR3 DNA: TGTGCCAGCAGTGGGACAAAGTATGGCTACACCTTC.

The chain is built from TRBV7-2 and TRBJ1-3; D unresolved. The CDR3 contains 13 residues. V shed 3 bases and J shed 2 bases, with 5 bases lying between them. Per germline, CDR1 SGHTA and CDR2 FQGNSA. The CDR3 coding sequence is TGTGCCAGCAGCTTGTTTACTGGAAACACCATATATTTT. Translation: CASSLFTGNTIYF.

Note on this clone: At the DNA level, this CDR3 is encoded by other sequences in the same sample as well. The chain carries TRBV4-3 and TRBJ2-7; 10 nucleotides align to TRBD2. The ends lost 1 base at V and 1 base at J; junction bases unmatched: 4. Germline V lookup: CDR1 LGHNA, CDR2 YSLEER. The CDR3 has 16 amino acids. The CDR3 nucleotides read TGCGCCAGCAGCCAAGGGCTAGCGGGGGCATCCTACGAGCAGTACTTC. This translates into CASSQGLAGASYEQYF.

V gene TRBV21-1 combines with J gene TRBJ2-4. TRBV21-1 is marked as a pseudogene. The CDR3 contains 17 residues. The CDR3 DNA sequence: TGTGCCAGCTGGTTGTGTATAGCTACAGCAAGAAAAAACATTCAGTACTTC. Residues: CASWLCIATARKNIQYF.

This clone was seen a few times. The chain links TRBV5-1 to TRBJ2-7; 9 nucleotides line up with TRBD1. V was pared by 3 bases and J by 5 bases, with 9 bases of the junction left unmatched. Germline V lookup: CDR1 SGHRS, CDR2 YFSETQ. The CDR3 runs 15 residues. Written as DNA, the CDR3 is TGCGCCAGCAGCTGGACGGGACAGGGCTTCAACGAGCAGTACTTC. Protein: CASSWTGQGFNEQYF.

The rearrangement uses TRBV18 and TRBJ1-2, with D maybe TRBD1 (6 bases). Trimming pared 3 bases from V and 0 bases from J, leaving 17 bases between. In germline, CDR1 is KGHSH, CDR2 LQKENI. The CDR3 contains 17 residues. The CDR3 bases are TGTGCCAGCTCACCTATGGGGGGGCAAGGAGCTAACTATGGCTACACCTTC. This codes for CASSPMGGQGANYGYTF.

This sequence joins TRBV5-1 and TRBJ2-7, with TRBD2 identical over 9 bases. Trimming at V came to 2 bases and at J to 3 bases, leaving 6 bases not matched to a gene. The germline V gene encodes CDR1 SGHRS and CDR2 YFSETQ. The CDR3 is made up of 15 amino acids. CDR3 coding DNA: TGCGCCAGCAGCTTCGGTGGTAGCGGGGGCTACGAGCAGTACTTC. This translates into CASSFGGSGGYEQYF.